These T cell receptor beta chains were read from a single sample in a study of cytotoxic CD8 clonotypes in ibrutinib-treated CLL. Measured with immunoSEQ multiplex PCR; TCRdb has only the in-frame clones, and not every one. The sample includes 30,000 to 40,000 clones, roughly two thirds of them seen just once. The sequencing used PBMCs, collected at disease progression, from a patient treated with ibrutinib. All receptors derive from a human donor with chronic lymphocytic leukemia. The CDR3 runs from the conserved cysteine through the conserved F or W. A D gene is named only where the DNA matches it firmly. Clone size appears in some rows only: once, few, many, or a class for an expanded clone.

TRBV7-1	TRBD1	TRBJ1-5	-	CASSTGQGGYSNQPQHF	TGTGCCAGCAGCACTGGACAGGGGGGTTATAGCAATCAGCCCCAGCATTTT
TRBV6-1	-	TRBJ1-5	-	CASSAVNMQPQHF	TGTGCCAGCAGTGCGGTCAACATGCAGCCCCAGCATTTT
TRBV6-1	-	TRBJ1-1	-	CASSAPAARVGEAFF	TGTGCCAGCAGTGCTCCGGCCGCAAGGGTGGGTGAAGCTTTCTTT
TRBV6-6	-	TRBJ1-2	few	CASSYPTGGDYGYTF	TGTGCCAGCAGTTACCCGACGGGGGGCGACTATGGCTACACCTTC
TRBV11-2	-	TRBJ1-1	-	CASSLQIGASGTEAFF	TGTGCCAGCAGCCTGCAGATTGGGGCTTCGGGGACTGAAGCTTTCTTT
TRBV4-2	-	TRBJ1-2	-	CASSQATGISYGYTF	TGTGCCAGCAGCCAAGCGACGGGGATCTCCTATGGCTACACCTTC
TRBV4-1	TRBD2	TRBJ2-2	-	CASRLGGAGTGELFF	TGCGCCAGCAGACTCGGGGGGGCGGGCACCGGGGAGCTGTTTTTT
TRBV2	-	TRBJ2-2	medium-sized	CASSGGLLTGELFF	TGTGCCAGCAGTGGGGGACTCTTAACCGGGGAGCTGTTTTTT
TRBV2	TRBD1	TRBJ1-2	few	CASSEQGVKAGYTF	TGTGCCAGCAGCGAACAGGGGGTAAAGGCCGGCTACACCTTC
TRBV6-5	TRBD1	TRBJ1-5	-	CASSSRQGAGQPQHF	TGTGCCAGCAGCTCACGACAGGGGGCAGGTCAGCCCCAGCATTTT
TRBV6-5	-	TRBJ2-7	-	CASSYRKTGPYEQYF	TGTGCCAGCAGTTACCGGAAGACAGGACCCTACGAGCAGTACTTC
TRBV19	-	TRBJ1-2	large	CASRPIAGAGRLEGYTF	TGTGCCAGTAGACCGATCGCGGGGGCAGGGAGATTGGAGGGCTACACCTTC
TRBV5-4	TRBD2	TRBJ2-1	-	CASSPLAGGQGEQFF	TGTGCCAGCAGCCCACTAGCGGGGGGACAGGGTGAGCAGTTCTTC
TRBV7-6	-	TRBJ1-1	-	CASSLAGGLGTEAFF	TGTGCCAGCAGCTTAGCCGGGGGACTGGGCACTGAAGCTTTCTTT
TRBV6-4	-	TRBJ1-1	-	CASSVSQQTEAFF	TGTGCCAGCAGCGTCTCACAACAGACCGAAGCTTTCTTT
TRBV5-1	-	TRBJ2-3	-	CASSLAPRDTQYF	TGCGCCAGCAGCTTGGCCCCACGAGATACGCAGTATTTT
TRBV6-1	TRBD1	TRBJ1-5	-	CASSGDGQAPNQPQHF	TGTGCCAGCAGTGGTGACGGACAGGCGCCCAATCAGCCCCAGCATTTT
TRBV6-4	TRBD1	TRBJ2-1	-	CASSDRTGGNEQFF	TGTGCCAGCAGTGACCGGACAGGTGGGAATGAGCAGTTCTTC
TRBV11-3	-	TRBJ2-7	-	CASSLGLTGAVHEQYF	TGTGCCAGCAGCTTGGGTCTTACCGGGGCAGTCCACGAGCAGTACTTC
TRBV7-2	-	TRBJ2-5	once	CASSLEGASRETQYF	TGTGCCAGCAGCTTAGAGGGAGCTAGCAGGGAGACCCAGTACTTC
TRBV2	-	TRBJ2-5	-	CASSEVEETQYF	TGTGCCAGCAGTGAAGTTGAAGAGACCCAGTACTTC
TRBV14	TRBD2	TRBJ2-4	-	CASSQGGGLAKNIQYF	TGTGCCAGCAGCCAAGGGGGGGGACTAGCCAAAAACATTCAGTACTTC
TRBV18	TRBD2	TRBJ2-5	-	CASSLGLAGGQWTQYF	TGTGCCAGCTCACTCGGACTAGCGGGGGGCCAATGGACCCAGTACTTC
TRBV10-3	TRBD2	TRBJ2-1	-	CAIRHPTSGANEQFF	TGTGCCATCAGGCATCCGACTAGCGGAGCAAATGAGCAGTTCTTC
TRBV5-4	TRBD1	TRBJ2-1	-	CAGHRDRNNEQFF	TGTGCCGGCCACCGGGACAGGAACAATGAGCAGTTCTTC
TRBV27	-	TRBJ1-5	-	CATLPRGLGNQPQHF	TGTGCCACTCTGCCCAGGGGATTGGGCAATCAGCCCCAGCATTTT
TRBV7-2	TRBD1	TRBJ1-5	-	CASSLGDRYEPQHF	TGTGCCAGCAGCTTAGGGGACAGGTACGAGCCCCAGCATTTT
TRBV15	-	TRBJ1-5	-	CATATDSNQPQHF	TGTGCCACCGCGACAGATAGCAATCAGCCCCAGCATTTT
TRBV6-5	TRBD2	TRBJ2-1	few	CASSSERGGLYNEQFF	TGTGCCAGCAGTTCCGAGCGGGGGGGCCTCTACAATGAGCAGTTCTTC
TRBV27	-	TRBJ2-3	few	CASSRVASTDTQYF	TGTGCCAGCAGTCGAGTGGCAAGCACAGATACGCAGTATTTT
TRBV6-1	TRBD2	TRBJ2-2	-	CASNTGGANTGELFF	TGTGCCAGCAATACGGGGGGGGCGAACACCGGGGAGCTGTTTTTT
TRBV5-1	-	TRBJ2-2	-	CASSPGVGTGELFF	TGCGCCAGCAGCCCAGGAGTGGGGACCGGGGAGCTGTTTTTT
TRBV6-5	-	TRBJ1-6	few	CASSSLTGRGSPLHF	TGTGCCAGCAGCTCGCTCACAGGGAGAGGGTCACCCCTCCACTTT
TRBV10-3	TRBD1	TRBJ1-1	-	CAIRGDRANTEAFF	TGTGCCATCAGGGGGGACAGGGCTAACACTGAAGCTTTCTTT
TRBV6-1	-	TRBJ1-5	-	CASSEVTSNQPQHF	TGTGCCAGCAGTGAGGTCACTAGCAATCAGCCCCAGCATTTT
TRBV5-1	TRBD1	TRBJ1-3	-	CASSLGGTGTGNTIYF	TGCGCCAGCAGCTTGGGGGGGACAGGGACTGGAAACACCATATATTTT
TRBV19	TRBD1	TRBJ2-2	few	CASSSGTGKVGELFF	TGTGCCAGTAGTTCCGGGACAGGGAAAGTCGGGGAGCTGTTTTTT
TRBV6-6	-	TRBJ1-6	-	CASSGSLNSPLHF	TGTGCCAGCTCCGGGTCTTTAAATTCACCCCTCCACTTT
TRBV6-5	-	TRBJ1-2	-	CASSYDQNYGYTF	TGTGCCAGCAGTTACGACCAGAACTATGGCTACACCTTC
TRBV11-2	TRBD2	TRBJ2-3	-	CASSSRDYTDTQYF	TGTGCCAGCAGCTCCCGGGACTACACAGATACGCAGTATTTT
TRBV13	TRBD1	TRBJ2-1	-	CASSQYRGRAYNEQFF	TGTGCCAGCAGCCAATACAGGGGGCGCGCCTACAATGAGCAGTTCTTC
TRBV9	-	TRBJ1-2	-	CASSVVPRGEYGYTF	TGTGCCAGCAGCGTAGTTCCCAGGGGAGAATATGGCTACACCTTC
TRBV6-1	-	TRBJ2-1	few	CASSPLYEQFF	TGTGCCAGCAGTCCTTTGTATGAGCAGTTCTTC
TRBV19	-	TRBJ1-1	-	CASSITGGGNTEAFF	TGTGCCAGTAGTATTACCGGGGGAGGGAACACTGAAGCTTTCTTT